These 26 T cell receptor beta chains were all obtained from the same sample, sequenced in a study of technical replicates of blood from a handful of donors. Clones were read by immunoSEQ multiplex PCR, and TCRdb kept only the in-frame ones, dropping some. This table has about 66,000 clones, roughly 90% appearing once. Input material: PBMCs. The source of these receptors is a human donor in good health. Some clones in this sample may be carry-over from other donors' samples.

This chain uses TRBV27 with TRBJ2-1, with D unclear. The ends were cut back, 6 bases at V and 0 bases at J, with 15 bases in the middle. CDR1 is MNHEY, CDR2 SMNVEV, per germline (reference sequence). The CDR3 runs to 16 residues. The CDR3 loop reads CASSPAIVRSYNEQFF. Here the CDR3 DNA reads TGTGCCAGCAGCCCTGCCATAGTGCGCTCCTACAATGAGCAGTTCTTC.

J is TRBJ2-7 and V is TRBV7-2, with D perhaps TRBD2 (6 bases). This CDR3 has 13 residues. Germline V gene data show CDR1 as SGHTA and CDR2 as FQGNSA. V lost 9 bases to trimming and J lost 4 bases, with 16 bases between them. As DNA, the CDR3 is TGTGCCAGTAGTGGCCCGGGGAGGTACGAGCAGTACTTC. As protein: CASSGPGRYEQYF.

Notes on this clone: At one of its ends the junction is not consistent with the germline gene, which may arise from a read error. V is TRBV2 and J is TRBJ1-4; 11 bases agree with TRBD1. The germline gives CDR1 SNHLY, CDR2 FYNNEI. The CDR3 is 14 amino acids. The chain's CDR3 is CASRQDRGLHVTNF. Written as DNA, the CDR3 is TGTGCCAGCAGGCAGGACAGGGGGCTGCATGTGACGAATTTT.

V is TRBV6-4 and J is TRBJ2-1; 9 positions agree with TRBD2. CDR1 is MRHNA, CDR2 SNTAGT, per germline. The CDR3 spans 14 residues. V dropped 3 bases and J dropped 9; count of bases not matched to a gene: 6. The CDR3: CASSESGGRGEQFF. The CDR3 DNA reads as TGTGCCAGCAGTGAAAGCGGCGGGAGGGGTGAGCAGTTCTTC.

This sequence joins TRBV5-1 and TRBJ2-1; 10 bases align to TRBD2. Germline assignment: CDR1 SGHRS and CDR2 YFSETQ. The CDR3 loop spans 14 amino acids. The J segment lost 7 bases and the V segment lost 4 bases, leaving 5 bases of the junction unmatched. The CDR3 protein is CASSPTAGGNEQFF. DNA of the CDR3: TGCGCCAGCAGCCCGACAGCGGGGGGGAATGAGCAGTTCTTC. The entire variable domain, with the rest obtained from reference TRBV5-1 and TRBJ2-1, is as follows: KAGVTQTPRYLIKTRGQQVTLSCSPISGHRSVSWYQQTPGQGLQFLFEYFSETQRNKGNFPGRFSGRQFSNSRSEMNVSTLELGDSALYLCASSPTAGGNEQFFGPGTRLTVL.

The genes are TRBV7-8 and TRBJ2-5, with 9 bases aligning to TRBD2. Germline V gives CDR1 SGHVS, CDR2 FQNEAQ. J gave up 2 bases and V 3 bases, and 4 bases lay outside the gene matches. The CDR3 has 15 amino acids. The CDR3 protein is CASSLGLASQETQYF. CDR3 DNA: TGTGCCAGCAGCTTGGGACTAGCATCACAAGAGACCCAGTACTTC.

The chain has TRBV2 and TRBJ2-7, with 8 bases identical to TRBD2. The trim removed 3 bases at V and 3 bases at J, leaving 7 bases unmatched. This CDR3 contains 15 residues. Germline V gene sequence: CDR1 SNHLY, CDR2 FYNNEI. The chain's CDR3 is CASSDSGTANYEQYF. DNA of the CDR3: TGTGCCAGCAGTGATAGCGGGACTGCTAACTACGAGCAGTACTTC.

The V and J genes are TRBV7-2 and TRBJ2-3, with 10 bases aligning to TRBD2. This CDR3 spans 15 amino acids. The J segment lost 2 bases and the V segment lost 5 bases, leaving 4 bases of the junction unmatched. Germline CDR1 reads SGHTA; CDR2 reads FQGNSA. In nucleotides, the CDR3 is TGTGCCAGCAGCCATAGCGGGGGGACCACAGATACGCAGTATTTT. Amino acids: CASSHSGGTTDTQYF.

The chain joins TRBV18 to TRBJ1-1, with D perhaps matching TRBD1 (6 bases). The germline gives CDR1 KGHSH, CDR2 LQKENI. The ends were cut back, 0 bases at V and 4 bases at J, with 12 bases in the middle. This CDR3 has 15 residues. CDR3 residues: CASSPPSGRGTEAFF. CDR3 DNA: TGTGCCAGCTCACCACCTAGTGGCAGGGGCACTGAAGCTTTCTTT.

This clone appeared a single time. The chain links TRBV18 to TRBJ1-5; D is uncertain. From germline, CDR1 is KGHSH and CDR2 LQKENI. This CDR3 is 14 amino acids long. V lost 3 bases and J 3 bases, leaving 9 bases between the germline ends. The CDR3 DNA sequence: TGTGCCAGCTCACCGGGCATAACCAATCAGCCCCAGCATTTT. This translates into CASSPGITNQPQHF.

The CDR3 is CASSLGGDSSYEQYF. CDR3 coding DNA: TGCGCCAGCAGCTTGGGCGGGGACAGCTCCTACGAGCAGTACTTC. The V and J genes are TRBV5-1 and TRBJ2-7; a possible D gene is TRBD1 (7 bases). The ends were cut back, 0 bases at V and 0 bases at J, with 10 bases in the middle. CDR1 and CDR2 from the germline V gene are SGHRS and YFSETQ. CDR3 length: 15 amino acids.

The chain carries TRBV27 and TRBJ1-2; D is possibly TRBD1 (5 bases). The CDR3 loop spans 13 amino acids. V gave up 10 bases and J gave up 2 bases, with 14 bases separating them. CDR1 is MNHEY and CDR2 is SMNVEV in the germline V gene (reference sequence). The CDR3 loop is CATTKGQNYGYTF. CDR3 nucleotide sequence: TGTGCCACTACAAAGGGGCAGAACTATGGCTACACCTTC.

This clone appeared once. V usage is TRBV4-1 and J usage is TRBJ1-5; weak D call: TRBD1 (6 bases). CDR1 is MGHRA, CDR2 YSYEKL, per germline. With 4 bases removed from V and 4 bases from J, the gap between germline ends came to 8 bases. The CDR3 is 13 residues long. The CDR3 region has the DNA TGCGCCAGCAGCCGGGGGCCGAATCAGCCCCAGCATTTT. Amino acid sequence: CASSRGPNQPQHF.

V and J are TRBV15 and TRBJ2-5; a possible D gene is TRBD2 (6 bases). Deletions cut 1 base from V and 5 bases from J, with 11 bases between. This CDR3 region has 14 residues. Germline CDR1 and CDR2: LNHNV and YYDKDF (reference sequence). The CDR3 DNA sequence: TGTGCCACCAGCAGAGTCGGGGGTCACGAGACCCAGTACTTC. Amino acids: CATSRVGGHETQYF.

The chain combines TRBV6-6 with TRBJ2-7; possibly TRBD2 for D (5 bases). The germline V gene has CDR1 MNHNY and CDR2 SVGAGI (reference sequence). Between the trimmed V and J ends, which lost 5 bases and 4 bases, there was a span of 15 bases. This CDR3 comprises 14 residues. This CDR3 is CASSVQNRDYEQYF. The CDR3 region has the DNA TGTGCCAGCAGTGTCCAGAATCGGGATTACGAGCAGTACTTC.

J is TRBJ1-2 and V is TRBV19; TRBD1 aligns across 10 bases. The CDR3 is made up of 14 amino acids. J gave up 7 bases and V 4 bases, and 6 bases lay outside the gene matches. CDR1 and CDR2 (germline): LNHDA, SQIVND (reference sequence). In nucleotides, the CDR3 is TGTGCCAGTAGTACGGGACAGGGGTGGGCTGGCTACACCTTC. Its translation: CASSTGQGWAGYTF.

CDR3 DNA: TGTGCCGGGGTGAGGGAATTGAACACTGAAGCTTTCTTT. Translated: CAGVRELNTEAFF. The rearrangement links TRBV30 to TRBJ1-1; D gene unclear. The CDR3 spans 13 residues. V lost 8 bases and J lost 0, with 13 bases in between. Germline V gene data show CDR1 as GTSNPN and CDR2 as SVGIG (reference sequence). Variable domain in full (rest from reference TRBV30 and TRBJ1-1): SQTIHQWPATLVQPVGSPLSLECTVEGTSNPNLYWYRQAAGRGLQLLFYSVGIGQISSEVPQNLSASRPQDRQFILSSKKLLLSDSGFYLCAGVRELNTEAFFGQGTRLTVV.

This sequence joins TRBV11-2 and TRBJ1-2; 9 nucleotides align to TRBD1. Unmatched junction bases numbered 11, after V lost 5 bases and J lost 7 bases. From germline, CDR1 is SGHAT and CDR2 FQNNGV. The CDR3 runs 15 residues. The CDR3, as DNA: TGTGCCAGCAGCGCCGTATGGACAGGGGCTTCTGGCTACACCTTC. Translated: CASSAVWTGASGYTF.

This clone counts as medium-sized. Distinct nucleotide sequences in the sample also encode this CDR3. The genes are TRBV5-1 and TRBJ2-1; a possible D gene is TRBD2 (5 bases). CDR1 SGHRS and CDR2 YFSETQ come from the germline V gene. The V gene lost 0 bases and the J gene lost 3 bases, with 7 bases spanning the gap. This CDR3 contains 14 residues. CDR3: CASSLGGGYNEQFF. In DNA form, the CDR3 reads TGCGCCAGCAGCTTGGGTGGAGGCTACAATGAGCAGTTCTTC.

The J gene is TRBJ1-2, the V gene TRBV2; D unclear. The ends were cut back, 5 bases at V and 7 bases at J, with 8 bases in the middle. This CDR3 comprises 11 residues. Germline assignment: CDR1 SNHLY and CDR2 FYNNEI. CDR3 protein: CASSLEVGYTF. The CDR3 DNA reads TGTGCCAGCAGTCTAGAGGTTGGCTACACCTTC.

This clone appeared a single time. The chain couples TRBV6-6 to TRBJ2-7; 9 bases match TRBD1. The CDR3 totals 13 residues. Germline CDR1 reads MNHNY; CDR2 reads SVGAGI (reference sequence). With 5 bases clipped from V and 2 bases from J, the junction kept 1 base outside the gene matches. CDR3 in amino acids: CASSGQGTYEQYF. The CDR3 nucleotides read TGTGCCAGCAGTGGACAGGGGACCTACGAGCAGTACTTC.

The rearrangement joins TRBV7-2 to TRBJ1-1; TRBD1 might be the D (5 bases). The CDR3 extends over 14 amino acids. Looked up from germline, CDR1 is SGHTA and CDR2 is FQGNSA. The germline V and J ends were trimmed by 2 bases and 8 bases, with 15 bases remaining between them. This chain's CDR3 is CASSLPRREREAFF. The CDR3 DNA reads as TGTGCCAGCAGCTTACCACGCAGGGAAAGGGAAGCTTTCTTT.

This clone was picked up a small number of times. This sequence joins TRBV5-1 and TRBJ1-5, with TRBD1 matching 10 bases. The CDR3 totals 15 residues. The germline CDR1 and CDR2 sequences are SGHRS and YFSETQ. J gave up 2 bases and V 4 bases, and 3 bases lay outside the gene matches. This CDR3 is CASSPGTGGNQPQHF. CDR3 DNA: TGCGCCAGCAGCCCCGGGACAGGGGGCAATCAGCCCCAGCATTTT.

This chain connects TRBV12-5 to TRBJ1-2, with 7 bases aligning to TRBD1. The CDR3 has 15 amino acids. Trimming took 3 bases from V and 5 from J; bases not matched to a gene: 9. Germline V lookup: CDR1 LGHNT, CDR2 FRNRAP. CDR3 DNA: TGTGCTAGTGGTTTCCAGGACAGGTCGACGTATGGCTACACCTTC. It codes for CASGFQDRSTYGYTF.

V and J are TRBV27 and TRBJ1-2; TRBD1 might be the D (6 bases). The CDR3 runs 15 residues. Deletions cut 2 bases from V and 4 bases from J, with 14 bases between. The germline V gene has CDR1 MNHEY and CDR2 SMNVEV (reference sequence). The CDR3 sequence: CASSLTLRGSYGYTF. The CDR3 DNA sequence: TGTGCCAGCAGTTTAACCCTCAGGGGCAGCTATGGCTACACCTTC.

The chain has TRBV10-1 and TRBJ2-5, with D possibly TRBD2 on 6 matching bases. This CDR3 has 11 amino acids. Trimming left V 8 bases short and J 2 bases short, with 6 bases between. CDR1 WNHNN and CDR2 SYGVQD come from the germline V gene (reference sequence). CDR3 sequence reads: CASREQETQYF. The CDR3 nucleotides read TGCGCCAGCCGGGAGCAAGAGACCCAGTACTTC.